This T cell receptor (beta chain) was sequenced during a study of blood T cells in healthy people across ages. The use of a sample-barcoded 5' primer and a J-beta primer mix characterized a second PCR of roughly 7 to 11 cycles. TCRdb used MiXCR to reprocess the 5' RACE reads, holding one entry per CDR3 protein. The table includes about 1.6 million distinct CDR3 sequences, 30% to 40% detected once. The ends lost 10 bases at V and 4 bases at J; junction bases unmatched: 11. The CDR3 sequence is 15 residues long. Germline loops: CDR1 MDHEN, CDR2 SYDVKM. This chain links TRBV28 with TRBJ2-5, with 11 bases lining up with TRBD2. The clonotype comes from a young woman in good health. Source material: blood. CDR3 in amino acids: CATTSGVTERETQYF. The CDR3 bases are TGTGCCACGACTAGCGGGGTCACTGAAAGAGAGACCCAGTACTTC. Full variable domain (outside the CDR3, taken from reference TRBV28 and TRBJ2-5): DVKVTQSSRYLVKRTGEKVFLECVQDMDHENMFWYRQDPGLGLRLIYFSYDVKMKEKGDIPEGYSVSREKKERFSLILESASTNQTSMYLCATTSGVTERETQYFGPGTRLLVL.